This TCR beta chain is drawn from a study of OX40 agonist ivuxolimab in advanced cancers. Clones were sequenced by immunoSEQ multiplex PCR, and TCRdb holds only the in-frame ones, with some missing. The sample carries some 58,000 clones, 90% to 95% recorded once. The CDR3 is made up of 16 amino acids. Germline V gene data show CDR1 as SGHTA and CDR2 as FQGNSA. Trimming removed 1 base at V and 3 bases at J, with 13 bases between. This clone appeared a single time. The chain carries TRBV7-2 and TRBJ2-4; the D gene is possibly TRBD2 (6 bases). Sample: CD4+ or CD8+ T cells sorted from blood, taken in a trial of the OX40 agonist ivuxolimab. The receptor was isolated from an adult with an advanced solid tumor such as melanoma, head and neck, liver or kidney cancer. CDR3 sequence: CASSLVGGGNKNIQYF. The CDR3 DNA is TGTGCCAGCAGCTTAGTAGGAGGAGGGAACAAAAACATTCAGTACTTC.